This TCR beta chain was found in a study of spatial heterogeneity in lung cancer. In this sample, this clonotype turned up many times. Time point denoted: sample taken at primary tumor resection. No cells were sorted before sequencing. The whole RNA sequenced was extracted from tumor, nontumor lung or frozen PBMC. Single TCR cDNA molecules each had their own unique molecular identifier. TCRdb reprocessed the 5' RACE reads via MiXCR and lists one record per CDR3 protein. Among around 24,000 distinct CDR3 sequences listed, roughly 7% were seen once. The sample here was PBMCs, taken at surgery. This clonotype was sampled from a male donor with early-stage non-small cell lung cancer.

The CDR3 here is CASSLVSQGFSGANVLTF. DNA of the CDR3: TGTGCCAGCAGCTTAGTATCGCAGGGCTTCTCTGGGGCCAACGTCCTGACTTTC. J is TRBJ2-6 and V is TRBV7-2, with TRBD1 as a possible D gene (5 bases). The CDR3 runs 18 residues. Trimming cost V 1 base and J 0 bases, with 13 bases left between them. From germline, CDR1 is SGHTA and CDR2 FQGNSA.